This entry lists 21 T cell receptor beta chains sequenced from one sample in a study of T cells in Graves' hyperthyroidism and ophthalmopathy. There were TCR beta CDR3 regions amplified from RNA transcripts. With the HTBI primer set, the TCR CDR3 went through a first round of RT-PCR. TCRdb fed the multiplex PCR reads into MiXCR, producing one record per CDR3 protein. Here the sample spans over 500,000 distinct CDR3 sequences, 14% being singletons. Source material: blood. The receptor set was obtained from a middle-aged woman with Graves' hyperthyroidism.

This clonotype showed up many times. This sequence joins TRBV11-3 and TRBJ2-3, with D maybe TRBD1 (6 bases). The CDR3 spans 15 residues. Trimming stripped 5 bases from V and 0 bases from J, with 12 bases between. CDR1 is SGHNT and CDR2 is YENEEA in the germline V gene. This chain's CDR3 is CASSRQVSSTDTQYF. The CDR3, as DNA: TGTGCCAGCAGCAGACAGGTATCTAGCACAGATACGCAGTATTTT.

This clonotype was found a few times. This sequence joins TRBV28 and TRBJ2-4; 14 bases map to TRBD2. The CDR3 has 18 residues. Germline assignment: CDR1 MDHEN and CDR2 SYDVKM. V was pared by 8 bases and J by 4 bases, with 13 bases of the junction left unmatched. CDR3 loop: CASGGTSGRWVDKNIQYF. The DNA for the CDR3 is TGTGCCAGCGGCGGGACTAGCGGGAGATGGGTGGATAAAAACATTCAGTACTTC.

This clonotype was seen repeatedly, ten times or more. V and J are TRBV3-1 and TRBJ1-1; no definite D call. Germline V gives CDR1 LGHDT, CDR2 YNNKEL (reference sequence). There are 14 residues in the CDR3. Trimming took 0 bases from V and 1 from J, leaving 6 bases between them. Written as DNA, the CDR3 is TGTGCCAGCAGCCAAGATACGAGGAACACTGAAGCTTTCTTT. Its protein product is CASSQDTRNTEAFF.

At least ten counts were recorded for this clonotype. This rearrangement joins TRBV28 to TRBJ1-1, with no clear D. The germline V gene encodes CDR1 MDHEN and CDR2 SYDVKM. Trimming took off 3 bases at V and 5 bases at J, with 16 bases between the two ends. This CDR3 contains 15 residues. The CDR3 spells CASSLIRNGGTEAFF. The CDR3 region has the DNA TGTGCCAGCAGTTTGATCAGGAACGGCGGGACTGAAGCTTTCTTT.

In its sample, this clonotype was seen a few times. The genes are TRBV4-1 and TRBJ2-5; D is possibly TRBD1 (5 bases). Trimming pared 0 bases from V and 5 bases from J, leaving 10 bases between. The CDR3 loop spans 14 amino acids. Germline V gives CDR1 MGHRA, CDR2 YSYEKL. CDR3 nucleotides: TGCGCCAGCAGCCAAGATCCCAGGGTCGAGACCCAGTACTTC. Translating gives CASSQDPRVETQYF.

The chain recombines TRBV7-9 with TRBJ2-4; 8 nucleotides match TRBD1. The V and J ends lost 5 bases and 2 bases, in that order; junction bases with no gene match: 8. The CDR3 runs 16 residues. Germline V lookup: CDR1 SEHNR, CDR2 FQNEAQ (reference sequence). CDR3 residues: CASSPPTGASKNIQYF. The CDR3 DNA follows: TGTGCCAGCAGCCCACCGACAGGGGCTTCCAAAAACATTCAGTACTTC.

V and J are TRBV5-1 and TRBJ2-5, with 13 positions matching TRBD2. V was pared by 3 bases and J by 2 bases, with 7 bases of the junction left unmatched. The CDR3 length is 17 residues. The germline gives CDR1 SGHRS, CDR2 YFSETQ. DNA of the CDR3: TGCGCCAGCAGCTCCAGGACTAGCGGGAGTGGTCAAGAGACCCAGTACTTC. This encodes CASSSRTSGSGQETQYF.

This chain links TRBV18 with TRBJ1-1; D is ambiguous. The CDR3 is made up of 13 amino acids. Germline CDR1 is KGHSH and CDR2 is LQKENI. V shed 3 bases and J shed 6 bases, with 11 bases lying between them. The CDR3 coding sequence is TGTGCCAGCTCACCGGGTGCGGGGTCTGAAGCTTTCTTT. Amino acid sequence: CASSPGAGSEAFF.

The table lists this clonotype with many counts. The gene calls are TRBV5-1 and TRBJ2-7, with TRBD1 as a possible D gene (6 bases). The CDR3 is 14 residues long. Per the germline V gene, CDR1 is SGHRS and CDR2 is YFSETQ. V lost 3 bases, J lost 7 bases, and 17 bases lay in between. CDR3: CASSSTGVGVEQYF. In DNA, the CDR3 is TGCGCCAGCAGCTCGACAGGTGTCGGGGTTGAGCAGTACTTC.

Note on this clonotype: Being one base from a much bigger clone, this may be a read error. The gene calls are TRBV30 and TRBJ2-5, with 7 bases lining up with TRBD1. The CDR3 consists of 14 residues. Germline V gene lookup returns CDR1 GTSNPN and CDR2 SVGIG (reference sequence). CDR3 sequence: CAWSVGGGQEAQYF. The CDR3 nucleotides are TGTGCCTGGAGTGTAGGGGGCGGTCAAGAGGCCCAGTACTTC. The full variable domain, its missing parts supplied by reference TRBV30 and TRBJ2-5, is SQTIHQWPATLVQPVGSPLSLECTVEGTSNPNLYWYRQAAGRGLQLLFYSVGIGQISSEVPQNLSASRPQDRQFILSSKKLLLSDSGFYLCAWSVGGGQEAQYFGPGTRLLVL.

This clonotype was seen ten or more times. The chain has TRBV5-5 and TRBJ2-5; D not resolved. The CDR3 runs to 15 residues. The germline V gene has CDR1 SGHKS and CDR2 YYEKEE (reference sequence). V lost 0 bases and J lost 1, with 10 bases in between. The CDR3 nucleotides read TGTGCCAGCAGCTTGGAGATCGGATTCCAAGAGACCCAGTACTTC. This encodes CASSLEIGFQETQYF.

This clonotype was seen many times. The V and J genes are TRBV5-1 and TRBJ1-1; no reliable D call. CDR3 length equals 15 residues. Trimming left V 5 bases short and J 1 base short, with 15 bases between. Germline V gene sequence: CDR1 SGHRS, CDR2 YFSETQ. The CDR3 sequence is CASRPSSGENTEAFF. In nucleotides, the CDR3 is TGCGCCAGCAGACCCTCGAGCGGGGAGAACACTGAAGCTTTCTTT.

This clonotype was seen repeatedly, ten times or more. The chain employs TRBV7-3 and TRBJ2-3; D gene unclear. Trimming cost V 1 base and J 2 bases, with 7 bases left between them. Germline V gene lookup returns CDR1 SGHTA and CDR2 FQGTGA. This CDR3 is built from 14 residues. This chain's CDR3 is CASSLRRITDTQYF. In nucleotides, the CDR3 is TGTGCCAGCAGCTTAAGGCGAATCACAGATACGCAGTATTTT.

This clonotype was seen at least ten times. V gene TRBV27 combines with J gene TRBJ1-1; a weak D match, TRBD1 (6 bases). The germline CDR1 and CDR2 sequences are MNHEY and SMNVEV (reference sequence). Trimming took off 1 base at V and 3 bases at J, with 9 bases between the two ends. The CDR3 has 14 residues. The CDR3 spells CASSLFGGDTEAFF. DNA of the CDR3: TGTGCCAGCAGTTTATTTGGGGGCGACACTGAAGCTTTCTTT.

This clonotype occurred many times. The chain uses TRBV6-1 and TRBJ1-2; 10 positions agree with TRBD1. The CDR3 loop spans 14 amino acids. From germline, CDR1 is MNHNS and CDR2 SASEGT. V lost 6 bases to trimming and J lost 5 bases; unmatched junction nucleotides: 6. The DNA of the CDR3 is TGTGCCAGCAGCCAAGGGACAGGGGCATATGGCTACACCTTC. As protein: CASSQGTGAYGYTF.

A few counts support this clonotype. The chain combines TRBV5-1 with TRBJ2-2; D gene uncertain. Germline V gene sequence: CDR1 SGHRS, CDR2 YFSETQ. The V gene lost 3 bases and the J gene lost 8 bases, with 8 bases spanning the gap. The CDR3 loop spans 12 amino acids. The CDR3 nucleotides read TGCGCCAGCAGCTGGACGGAAGGGGAGCTGTTTTTT. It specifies CASSWTEGELFF.

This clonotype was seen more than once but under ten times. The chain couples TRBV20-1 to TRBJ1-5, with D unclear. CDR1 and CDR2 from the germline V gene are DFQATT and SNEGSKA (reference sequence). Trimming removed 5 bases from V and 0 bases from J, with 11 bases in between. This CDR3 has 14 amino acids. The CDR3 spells CSAAMSNSNQPQHF. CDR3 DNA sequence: TGCAGTGCTGCTATGTCAAATAGCAATCAGCCCCAGCATTTT.

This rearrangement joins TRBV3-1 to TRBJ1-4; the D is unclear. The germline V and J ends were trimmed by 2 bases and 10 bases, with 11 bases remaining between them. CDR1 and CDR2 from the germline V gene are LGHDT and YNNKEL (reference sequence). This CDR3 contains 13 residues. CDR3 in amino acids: CASSQLNAVKLFF. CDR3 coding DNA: TGTGCCAGCAGCCAACTCAACGCGGTAAAACTGTTTTTT.

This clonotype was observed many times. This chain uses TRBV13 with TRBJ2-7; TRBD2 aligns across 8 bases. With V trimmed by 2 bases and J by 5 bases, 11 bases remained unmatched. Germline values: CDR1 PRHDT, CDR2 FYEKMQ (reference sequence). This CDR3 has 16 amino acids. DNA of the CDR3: TGTGCCAGCAGCTTAACGGTTAGCGGGACCTCGGACGAGCAGTACTTC. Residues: CASSLTVSGTSDEQYF.

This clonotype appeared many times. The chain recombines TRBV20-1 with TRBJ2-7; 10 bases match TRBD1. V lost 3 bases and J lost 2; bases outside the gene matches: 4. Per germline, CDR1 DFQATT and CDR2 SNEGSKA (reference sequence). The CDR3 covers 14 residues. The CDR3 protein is CSARSGTGAYEQYF. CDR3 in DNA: TGCAGTGCTAGGTCGGGGACAGGGGCCTACGAGCAGTACTTC.

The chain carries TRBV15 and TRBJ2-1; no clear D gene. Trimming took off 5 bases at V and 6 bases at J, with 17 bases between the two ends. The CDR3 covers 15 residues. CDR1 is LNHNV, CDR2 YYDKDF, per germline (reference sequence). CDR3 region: CATSRTGIPGNEQFF. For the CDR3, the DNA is TGTGCCACCAGCCGAACCGGTATCCCCGGCAATGAGCAGTTCTTC.